This TCR beta chain is from a study of T cell responses to AZD1222 COVID-19 vaccine. The V gene's germline CDR1 is MNHNY and CDR2 SVGAGI (reference sequence). The V gene end was trimmed by 6 bases and the J gene end by 5 bases; junction bases not matched to a gene: 6. The length of the CDR3 is 14 residues. The method was immunoSEQ multiplex PCR; TCRdb's version includes in-frame clones alone and lacks a portion of them. Of about 94,000 clones in the sample, around nine tenths were seen once. The source is an adult in good health. Sample: peripheral blood, taken on day 0 of AZD1222 vaccination. The chain combines TRBV6-6 with TRBJ2-7, with TRBD2 identical over 11 bases. This CDR3 is CASSLTSGVDEQYF. CDR3 DNA sequence: TGTGCCAGCAGCCTGACTAGCGGGGTAGACGAGCAGTACTTC.